This TCR beta chain was sequenced for a study of vaccination effects on CD4 cells after COVID-19. Profiling relied on immunoSEQ multiplex PCR, and the TCRdb table lists in-frame clones only, not all of them. The profile covers 55,000 to 80,000 clones, with about 65% appearing a single time and roughly 4% taken by the ten largest. Pools of viral peptides were used by the ViraFEST assay to expand antigen-specific CD4+ T cells ahead of sequencing. Following culture for more than 9 days, CD4+ T cells were isolated. None of the vaccinated had previously contracted SARS-CoV-2, and their nucleocapsid antibodies tested negative. A note on this clone: What it binds is not known.

There are 17 residues in the CDR3. Per the germline V gene, CDR1 is SSHAT and CDR2 is FNYEAQ (reference sequence). V shed 5 bases, J shed 3 bases, and the junction held 8 bases outside the gene matches. This sample comprised CD4+ T cells from PBMCs cultured with HCoV-OC43 spike peptides, obtained before COVID-19 vaccination. The subset here: HCoV-OC43 spike overlapping peptide pool stimulation. J is TRBJ2-6 and V is TRBV7-7; 9 bases line up with TRBD1. This TCR derives from a human donor who received a COVID-19 vaccine. The CDR3 region has the DNA TGTGCCAGCAGCCCGGGACGGGACAGGGTTGGGGCCAACGTCCTGACTTTC. It encodes CASSPGRDRVGANVLTF. Using reference TRBV7-7 and TRBJ2-6 for the parts outside the CDR3, the full variable domain is GAGVSQSPRYKVTKRGQDVTLRCDPISSHATLYWYQQALGQGPEFLTYFNYEAQPDKSGLPSDRFSAERPEGSISTLTIQRTEQRDSAMYRCASSPGRDRVGANVLTFGAGSRLTVL.